The TCR beta chain under discussion was sequenced for a study of Graves' ophthalmopathy and Graves' hyperthyroidism. The overall study: Samples of peripheral blood were obtained at initial diagnosis, prior to treatment of any kind. Study results and limitations: A model built from 13 signatures distinguished ophthalmopathy from stable hyperthyroidism with approximately 90% sensitivity and about 84% specificity.

Other autoimmune diseases, uncontrolled infections, pregnancy or lactation ruled patients out of participation. This clonotype was recorded many times. The antigen is undetermined. The CDR3 consists of 14 residues. Germline lookup yields CDR1 LNHDA and CDR2 SQIVND (reference sequence). V dropped 4 bases and J dropped 1; count of bases not matched to a gene: 1. TCR beta CDR3 amplification used RNA transcripts. HTBI primers served in a first-round RT-PCR, which a second-round multiplex PCR followed. Each CDR3 protein gets one entry after TCRdb re-called the multiplex PCR reads with MiXCR. The sample has some 240,000 distinct CDR3 sequences, around 50% seen once; the top ten hold around 47%.

Sequencing used peripheral blood. The TCR originated in an adult man with Graves' ophthalmopathy. The genes are TRBV19 and TRBJ1-1; 9 nucleotides line up with TRBD1. The CDR3 coding sequence is TGTGCCAGTAGTACACAGGGGGCGAACACTGAAGCTTTCTTT. Translation: CASSTQGANTEAFF.